This TCR beta chain stems from a study of metastatic and nonmetastatic thyroid tumors (TCRdb year 2020). Describing the broader study: For patients with malignant and with benign thyroid disease, the researchers compared repertoires between peripheral blood samples and tumor or nodule tissue samples.

None of the patients had been given any treatment before thyroid surgery. Patient clinical samples collected from the early 2010s to the late 2010s were retrospectively analysed using T-cell receptor beta sequencing. Here V drops 7 bases and J drops 3 bases, and the junction holds 11 bases not matched to any gene. The CDR3 starts with the cysteine, ends with the phenylalanine, and has 15 residues. Of the read, only the CDR3 DNA is kept; its 45 bases are in frame from base 1. CDR1 and CDR2 are drawn from the germline V gene: SNHLY, FYNNEI. Library creation used PCR. Data came from an Illumina HiSeq 4000. The TCR beta-chain CDR3 region of each patient was profiled by high-throughput sequencing. As for the authors' bioinformatics: Drawing on CDR3 differences between clinicopathological groups, the researchers built a classifier meant to tell apart patients with distant-metastatic papillary thyroid cancer. To measure repertoire diversity the researchers used the Shannon index, while the Morisita-Horn index served to gauge how similar the tumor and blood repertoires were. The public reads were run again by TCRdb, first through fastp at Q25 and then through MiXCR, and only productive beta chains were kept. The V and J calls were not made by the authors but by TCRdb's processing. For this sample the table gives more than 25,000 clones, of which under 14% were detected only once. The ten largest account for approximately 15% of the sample.

What the work shows at the level of the full study, not this receptor alone: In both blood and tumor samples, TCR beta diversity was reported to be significantly higher in malignant tumors than in benign nodules.

The table lists this clone with many counts. Its target antigen remains unknown. The record has no base qualities; no much larger clone is one base away. The sequence joins TRBV2 to TRBJ1-1, with 7 bases aligning to TRBD1. Sequencing used blood. This TCR was sampled from a female donor with papillary thyroid cancer or a benign thyroid nodule (not recorded which). Some clones in this sample may be carry-over from other donors' samples. The nucleotides are TGTGCCAGCACCTTTAGGGCAGGGGGGGACACTGAAGCTTTCTTT. Its coded protein is CASTFRAGGDTEAFF. The CDR3, completed at both ends by the reference TRBV2 and TRBJ1-1 genes, gives the full variable domain EPEVTQTPSHQVTQMGQEVILRCVPISNHLYFYWYRQILGQKVEFLVSFYNNEISEKSEIFDDQFSVERPDGSNFTLKIRSTKLEDSAMYFCASTFRAGGDTEAFFGQGTRLTVV.